The 2 T cell receptor beta chains given below trace back to one sample, sequenced in a study of cytomegalovirus exposure and HLA in healthy donors. The repertoire was sequenced with immunoSEQ multiplex PCR; TCRdb's copy has only in-frame clones and lacks some. This table holds some 130,000 clones, about nine tenths found once. Material for sequencing was PBMCs. These receptors all stem from a young man in good health and CMV-seronegative.

The chain links TRBV29-1 to TRBJ2-7; possible D gene TRBD2, 5 bases. Germline assignment: CDR1 SQVTM and CDR2 ANQGSEA. This CDR3 contains 13 residues. V shed 3 bases and J shed 2 bases, with 11 bases lying between them. The CDR3 sequence is CSVDAGSAYEQYF. For the CDR3, the DNA is TGCAGCGTTGACGCGGGCAGCGCCTACGAGCAGTACTTC.

The rearrangement uses TRBV5-8 and TRBJ2-3; D unclear. This CDR3 region has 12 residues. CDR1 is SGHTS, CDR2 YDEGEE, per germline. Trimming pared 3 bases from V and 6 bases from J, leaving 8 bases between. CDR3 amino acids: CASSSRVDTQYF. As DNA, the CDR3 is TGTGCCAGCAGCTCCCGGGTGGATACGCAGTATTTT.